This T cell receptor beta chain was captured by sequencing in a study of blood T cell repertoires in COVID-19. About the study: T cells, B-cell-depleted T cells, or PBMCs provided the cDNA or gDNA that served as material.

In terms of age and location, participants ranged from roughly 18 to 90 years and lived in about 25 US areas. Self-reported history from a screening survey and questionnaire set each donor's cohort. Generated by immunoSEQ multiplex PCR, the TCRdb table keeps only in-frame clones and is missing some. The repertoire holds more than 200,000 clones, with under 90% as singletons. Looked up from germline, CDR1 is MNHEY and CDR2 is SMNVEV (reference sequence). The CDR3 is 17 amino acids. The V gene lost 0 bases and the J gene lost 0 bases, with 9 bases spanning the gap. A single count supports this clone. Sequencing was carried out using PBMCs or T cells enriched from blood (not recorded which). This chain joins TRBV27 and TRBJ1-6; TRBD1 is a possible D gene (6 bases). The sequence was obtained from a man aged 35 to 55 who had recovered from COVID-19. The CDR3 bases are TGTGCCAGCAGTTTATCCCTACAGGGCTCCTATAATTCACCCCTCCACTTT. Encoded protein: CASSLSLQGSYNSPLHF.